This T cell receptor beta chain comes out of a study of chemoradiotherapy in HPV16-positive cancers. This clone was found once. Its antigen is as yet unknown. General study points: Candidate HPV-specific clones and E7-related TCR motifs grew in tumor during treatment. Only a couple of HPV16-positive patients supplied the functional HPV-specificity definition.

Repertoires were sampled repeatedly during chemoradiotherapy. The V end lost 0 bases, the J end lost 7 bases, and 12 bases lay between the germline ends. The CDR3 has 14 amino acids. Germline V gene data show CDR1 as SGHAT and CDR2 as FQNNGV. Clones were sequenced by immunoSEQ multiplex PCR, and TCRdb holds only the in-frame ones, with some missing. The table has 40,000 to 65,000 clones, about 88% seen once. This chain links TRBV11-2 with TRBJ1-2; a weak D match, TRBD1 (5 bases). Sequences were derived from blood, sampled from a patient who underwent chemoradiotherapy. This receptor was taken from a human donor with HPV-associated anogenital cancer. DNA for the CDR3: TGTGCCAGCAGCTTAGAGTTGGGGGGAAGTGGCTACACCTTC. It specifies CASSLELGGSGYTF.